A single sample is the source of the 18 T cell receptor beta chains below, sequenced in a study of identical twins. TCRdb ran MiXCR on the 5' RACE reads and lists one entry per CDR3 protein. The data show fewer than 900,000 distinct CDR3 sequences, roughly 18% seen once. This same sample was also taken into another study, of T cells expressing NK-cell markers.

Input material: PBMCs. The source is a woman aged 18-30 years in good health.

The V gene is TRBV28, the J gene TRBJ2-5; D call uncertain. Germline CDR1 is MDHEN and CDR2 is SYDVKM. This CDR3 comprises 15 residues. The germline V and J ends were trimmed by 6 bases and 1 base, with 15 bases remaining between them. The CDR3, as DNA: TGTGCCAGCAGGCCTACCGGGCCCCCCCAAGAGACCCAGTACTTC. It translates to CASRPTGPPQETQYF.

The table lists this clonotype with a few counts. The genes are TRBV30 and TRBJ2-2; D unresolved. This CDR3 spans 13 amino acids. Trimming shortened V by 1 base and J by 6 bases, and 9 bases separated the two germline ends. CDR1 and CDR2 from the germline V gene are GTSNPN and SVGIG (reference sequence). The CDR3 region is CAWSAHRAGELFF. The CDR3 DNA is TGTGCCTGGAGTGCGCACCGGGCCGGGGAGCTGTTTTTT.

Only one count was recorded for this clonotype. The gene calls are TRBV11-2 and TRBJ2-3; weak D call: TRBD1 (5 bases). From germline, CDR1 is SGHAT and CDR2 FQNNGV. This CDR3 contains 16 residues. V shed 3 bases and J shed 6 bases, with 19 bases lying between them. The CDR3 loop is CASSFPRAPRADTQYF. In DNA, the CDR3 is TGTGCCAGCAGCTTCCCCCGGGCCCCCAGGGCGGATACGCAGTATTTT.

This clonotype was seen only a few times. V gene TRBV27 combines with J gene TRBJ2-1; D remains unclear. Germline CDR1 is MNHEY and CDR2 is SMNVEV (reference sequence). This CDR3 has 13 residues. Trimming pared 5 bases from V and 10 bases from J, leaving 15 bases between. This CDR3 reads CASSPRAVVEQFF. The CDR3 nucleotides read TGTGCCAGCAGTCCTCGGGCCGTCGTGGAGCAGTTCTTC.

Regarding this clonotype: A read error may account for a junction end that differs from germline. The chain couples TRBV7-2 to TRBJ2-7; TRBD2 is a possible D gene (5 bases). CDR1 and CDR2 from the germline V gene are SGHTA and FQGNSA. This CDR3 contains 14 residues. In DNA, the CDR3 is TGTGCCAGCAGCTTAGAGGGCCCTATTGGGGTGAGGAGGTTC. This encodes CASSLEGPIGVRRF.

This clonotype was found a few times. This chain's CDR3 is CASSSMTTNTGELFF. The CDR3 coding sequence is TGCGCCAGCAGCTCGATGACAACCAACACCGGGGAGCTGTTTTTT. This rearrangement joins TRBV5-1 to TRBJ2-2; no reliable D call. Germline V gives CDR1 SGHRS, CDR2 YFSETQ. This CDR3 is built from 15 residues. Trimming removed 3 bases from V and 2 bases from J, with 11 bases in between.

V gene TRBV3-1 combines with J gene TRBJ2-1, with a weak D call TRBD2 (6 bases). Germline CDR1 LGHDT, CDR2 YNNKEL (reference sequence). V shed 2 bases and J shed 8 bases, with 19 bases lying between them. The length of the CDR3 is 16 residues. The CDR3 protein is CASSQFLGTSSYEQFF. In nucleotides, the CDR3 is TGTGCCAGCAGCCAATTCTTGGGGACTTCGTCATATGAGCAGTTCTTC.

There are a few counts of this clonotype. This CDR3 reads CASSYGDRSYEQYF. In nucleotides, the CDR3 is TGCGCCAGCAGCTACGGGGACAGGTCGTACGAGCAGTACTTC. The rearrangement joins TRBV5-1 to TRBJ2-7; 8 bases agree with TRBD1. J gave up 4 bases and V 3 bases, and 6 bases lay outside the gene matches. The germline gives CDR1 SGHRS, CDR2 YFSETQ. This CDR3 has 14 residues.

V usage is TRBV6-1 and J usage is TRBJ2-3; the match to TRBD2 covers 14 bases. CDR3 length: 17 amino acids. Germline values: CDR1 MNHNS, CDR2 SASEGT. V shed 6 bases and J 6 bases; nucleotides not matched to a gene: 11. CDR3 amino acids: CASSPGTSGGYRDTQYF. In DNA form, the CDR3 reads TGTGCCAGCAGCCCAGGGACTAGCGGGGGTTACAGGGATACGCAGTATTTT.

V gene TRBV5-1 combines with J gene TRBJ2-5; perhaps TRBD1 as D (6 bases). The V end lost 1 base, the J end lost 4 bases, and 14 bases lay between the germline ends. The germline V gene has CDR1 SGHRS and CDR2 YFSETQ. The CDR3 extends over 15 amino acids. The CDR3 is CASSLSIGTSETQYF. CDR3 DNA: TGCGCCAGCAGCTTGAGTATCGGGACATCAGAGACCCAGTACTTC.

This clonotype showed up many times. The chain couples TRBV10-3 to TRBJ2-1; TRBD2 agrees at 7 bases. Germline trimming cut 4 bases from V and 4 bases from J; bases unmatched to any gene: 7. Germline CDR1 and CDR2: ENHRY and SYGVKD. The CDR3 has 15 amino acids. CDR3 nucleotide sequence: TGTGCCATCAGTGGCGGACTAGACGATTACAATGAGCAGTTCTTC. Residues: CAISGGLDDYNEQFF.

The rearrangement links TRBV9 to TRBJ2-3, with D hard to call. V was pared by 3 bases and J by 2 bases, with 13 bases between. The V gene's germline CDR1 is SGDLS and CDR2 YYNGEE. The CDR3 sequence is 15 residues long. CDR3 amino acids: CASSASLGNTDTQYF. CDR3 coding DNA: TGTGCCAGCAGCGCCTCACTGGGGAACACAGATACGCAGTATTTT.

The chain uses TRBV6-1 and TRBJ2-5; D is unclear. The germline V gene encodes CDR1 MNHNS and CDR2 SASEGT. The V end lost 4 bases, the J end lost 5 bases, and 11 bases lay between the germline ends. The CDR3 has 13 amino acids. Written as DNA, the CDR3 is TGTGCCAGCAGTGGATGGGGTCAGGAGACCCAGTACTTC. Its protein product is CASSGWGQETQYF.

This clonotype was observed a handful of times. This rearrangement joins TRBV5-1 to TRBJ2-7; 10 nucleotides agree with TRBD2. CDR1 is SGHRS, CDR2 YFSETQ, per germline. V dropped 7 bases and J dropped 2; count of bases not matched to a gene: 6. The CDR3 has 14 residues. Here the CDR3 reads CASYSGGSPYEQYF. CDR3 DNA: TGCGCCAGCTATAGCGGGGGGTCGCCCTACGAGCAGTACTTC. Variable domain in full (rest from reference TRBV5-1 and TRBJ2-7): KAGVTQTPRYLIKTRGQQVTLSCSPISGHRSVSWYQQTPGQGLQFLFEYFSETQRNKGNFPGRFSGRQFSNSRSEMNVSTLELGDSALYLCASYSGGSPYEQYFGPGTRLTVT.

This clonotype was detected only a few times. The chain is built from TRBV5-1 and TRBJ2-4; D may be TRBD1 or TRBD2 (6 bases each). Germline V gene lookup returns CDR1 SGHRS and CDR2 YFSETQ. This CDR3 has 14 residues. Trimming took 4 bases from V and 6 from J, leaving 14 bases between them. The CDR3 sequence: CASSPGLDRNIQYF. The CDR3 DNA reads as TGCGCCAGCAGCCCGGGACTGGACAGAAACATTCAGTACTTC.

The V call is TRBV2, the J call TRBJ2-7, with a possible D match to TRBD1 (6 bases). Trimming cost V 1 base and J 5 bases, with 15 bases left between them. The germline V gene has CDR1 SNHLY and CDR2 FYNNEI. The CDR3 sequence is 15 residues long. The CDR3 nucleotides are TGTGCCAGCAGTGAAGGGGGGATCAGGGGCCACGAGCAGTACTTC. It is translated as CASSEGGIRGHEQYF.

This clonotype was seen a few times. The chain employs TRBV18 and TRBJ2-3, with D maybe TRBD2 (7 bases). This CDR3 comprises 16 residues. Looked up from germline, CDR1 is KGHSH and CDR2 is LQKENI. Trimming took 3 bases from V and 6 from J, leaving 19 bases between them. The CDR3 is CASSPSAGGPQDTQYF. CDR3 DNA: TGTGCCAGCTCACCCTCCGCCGGGGGGCCGCAGGATACGCAGTATTTT.

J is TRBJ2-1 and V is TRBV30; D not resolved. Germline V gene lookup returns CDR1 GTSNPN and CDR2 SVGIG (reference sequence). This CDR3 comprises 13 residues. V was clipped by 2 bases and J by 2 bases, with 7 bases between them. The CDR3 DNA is TGTGCCTGGAGTCGGAGTACCTACAATGAGCAGTTCTTC. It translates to CAWSRSTYNEQFF.